Below are 32 T cell receptor beta chains sequenced from a single sample in a study of T cells expressing NK-cell markers. After re-calling the 5' RACE reads, TCRdb lists one entry per CDR3 protein, DNA absent. Its listing shows over 150,000 distinct CDR3 sequences. The sequencing sample was made of blood T cells: a sorted CD56 or NKG2C T cell subset, CD4+ or CD8+ T cells, or bulk PBMC T cells (not recorded which). The receptors derive from a man aged 18-75 years in good health.

CDR3 residues: CASSYLGVVETQYF. The rearrangement uses TRBV6-5 and TRBJ2-5. The CDR3 has 14 amino acids. Germline CDR1 MNHEY, CDR2 SVGAGI.

The V and J genes are TRBV7-9 and TRBJ2-7; the D call from TCRdb, TRBD1, cannot be confirmed without DNA. Germline assignment: CDR1 SEHNR and CDR2 FQNEAQ (reference sequence). The CDR3 totals 16 residues. CDR3 protein: CASSPVGGGRFREQYF.

The rearrangement uses TRBV5-4 and TRBJ2-6; TCRdb reports TRBD2, a call that lacks DNA to check it against. Germline V gives CDR1 SGHNT, CDR2 YYREEE (reference sequence). The CDR3 has 19 residues. This CDR3 reads CASSFPEGLALSGANVLTF.

The chain has TRBV19 and TRBJ1-1; there is no DNA to check the TCRdb D call of TRBD1. This CDR3 is 15 amino acids long. Germline V gene data show CDR1 as LNHDA and CDR2 as SQIVND (reference sequence). The CDR3: CASSHTGDMNTEAFF.

The rearrangement links TRBV20-1 to TRBJ2-1; no DNA is available, so the TRBD2 call from TCRdb remains unchecked. The CDR3 has 15 residues. Per germline, CDR1 DFQATT and CDR2 SNEGSKA (reference sequence). The CDR3 here is CSASPLRGTHNEQFF.

The chain has TRBV6-5 and TRBJ2-3; the TRBD2 assignment by TCRdb is unverifiable without DNA. From germline, CDR1 is MNHEY and CDR2 SVGAGI. CDR3 size: 16 residues. The CDR3 is CASSYSSGGGPDTQYF.

The CDR3 loop reads CASSFAGGVGYGYTF. V usage is TRBV7-9 and J usage is TRBJ1-2; without DNA, the TCRdb call of TRBD1 cannot be checked. CDR3 length: 15 amino acids. Germline V CDR1 and CDR2: SEHNR, FQNEAQ (reference sequence).

This rearrangement joins TRBV27 to TRBJ1-1; TCRdb reports TRBD1, a call that lacks DNA to check it against. CDR1 is MNHEY and CDR2 is SMNVEV in the germline V gene (reference sequence). This CDR3 contains 14 residues. The CDR3: CASSLSGAKSEAFF.

The V gene is TRBV12-3 or TRBV12-4, the J gene TRBJ2-5; TCRdb selects TRBD2, and the lack of DNA leaves this call unchecked. CDR3 length: 16 residues. The CDR3 is CASSSITSGGARTQYF.

The chain is built from TRBV30 and TRBJ2-3; TCRdb calls TRBD1, which cannot be checked without DNA. There are 16 residues in the CDR3. CDR1 is GTSNPN and CDR2 is SVGIG in the germline V gene (reference sequence). The CDR3 spells CAWSGLRTGYTDTQYF.

The chain links TRBV19 to TRBJ1-3; the TCRdb D gene call, TRBD1, has no DNA to confirm it. Looked up from germline, CDR1 is LNHDA and CDR2 is SQIVND (reference sequence). This CDR3 comprises 15 residues. The CDR3 loop reads CASSLSGMIGNTIYF.

This rearrangement joins TRBV5-4 to TRBJ2-5; TCRdb returns TRBD2, unconfirmable since there is no DNA. Germline V lookup: CDR1 SGHNT, CDR2 YYREEE (reference sequence). CDR3 length equals 18 residues. The CDR3 loop is CASSTGLAGAPPQETQYF.

The chain has TRBV5-6 and TRBJ2-3; TCRdb reports TRBD2, a call that lacks DNA to check it against. The germline CDR1 and CDR2 sequences are SGHDT and YYEEEE. The CDR3 contains 15 residues. Here the CDR3 reads CASSLGLARLDTQYF.

V usage is TRBV7-8 and J usage is TRBJ2-3; TCRdb gives TRBD2 as the D gene, but with no DNA this cannot be confirmed. The CDR3 is made up of 15 amino acids. Germline CDR1 and CDR2: SGHVS and FQNEAQ. This CDR3 reads CASSLVYGGPDTQYF.

The rearrangement uses TRBV11-2 and TRBJ2-1; TCRdb lists TRBD1, though no DNA is available to test this call. This CDR3 has 16 amino acids. From germline, CDR1 is SGHAT and CDR2 FQNNGV. The CDR3 loop is CASSLGPEDYKNGQFF. Drawing the rest from reference TRBV11-2 and TRBJ2-1, the complete variable domain is EAGVAQSPRYKIIEKRQSVAFWCNPISGHATLYWYQQILGQGPKLLIQFQNNGVVDDSQLPKDRFSAERLKGVDSTLKIQPAKLEDSAVYLCASSLGPEDYKNGQFFGPGTRLTVL.

The chain carries TRBV14 and TRBJ2-2; TCRdb's D call of TRBD2 is untestable without DNA. Germline V gene lookup returns CDR1 SGHDN and CDR2 FVKESK. There are 16 residues in the CDR3. The CDR3 region is CASSLAAEGTTGELFF.

The CDR3: CSVERQGFYGYTF. The chain employs TRBV29-1 and TRBJ1-2. This CDR3 is built from 13 residues. Germline V gene data show CDR1 as SQVTM and CDR2 as ANQGSEA.

CDR3 amino acids: CASSVPGGNTGELFF. V gene TRBV2 combines with J gene TRBJ2-2; TCRdb calls TRBD1, which cannot be checked without DNA. The CDR3 has 15 amino acids. Per the germline V gene, CDR1 is SNHLY and CDR2 is FYNNEI.

The chain links TRBV5-1 to TRBJ2-1; TCRdb picks TRBD1, but there is no DNA to check that call. The CDR3 runs 16 residues. From germline, CDR1 is SGHRS and CDR2 YFSETQ. The CDR3 sequence: CASSWTRDRGWGEQFF.

The chain combines TRBV6-5 with TRBJ1-2; TCRdb's assignment of TRBD1 cannot be checked, as there is no DNA. The CDR3 has 16 residues. Germline V gene data show CDR1 as MNHEY and CDR2 as SVGAGI. CDR3 residues: CASSYSTGGEFYGYTF.

V gene TRBV20-1 combines with J gene TRBJ2-2; TCRdb's D call of TRBD2 is untestable without DNA. The CDR3 extends over 14 amino acids. Germline V lookup: CDR1 DFQATT, CDR2 SNEGSKA (reference sequence). CDR3: CSGRERGSTGELFF.

The CDR3 reads CSARTDRGLGYTF. J is TRBJ1-2 and V is TRBV20-1; TCRdb's D gene call, TRBD1, goes unchecked for lack of DNA. This CDR3 is 13 amino acids long. In germline, CDR1 is DFQATT, CDR2 SNEGSKA (reference sequence).

V and J are TRBV28 and TRBJ2-3; the TRBD1 assignment by TCRdb is unverifiable without DNA. CDR1 is MDHEN and CDR2 is SYDVKM in the germline V gene. The CDR3 consists of 17 residues. Here the CDR3 reads CASTDDRDRAVPDTQYF.

The gene calls are TRBV9 and TRBJ2-5; TCRdb picks TRBD1, but there is no DNA to check that call. The germline V gene has CDR1 SGDLS and CDR2 YYNGEE. The CDR3 consists of 14 residues. CDR3: CASSGRDGEETQYF.

The chain links TRBV11-2 to TRBJ1-2; the TRBD1 assignment by TCRdb is unverifiable without DNA. Germline CDR1 reads SGHAT; CDR2 reads FQNNGV. This CDR3 contains 15 residues. Here the CDR3 reads CASSSTQGYNYGYTF.

V usage is TRBV5-6 and J usage is TRBJ2-7; TCRdb reports TRBD1, a call that lacks DNA to check it against. This CDR3 spans 14 amino acids. Germline values: CDR1 SGHDT, CDR2 YYEEEE. The CDR3 sequence is CASSIGTGDLEQYF.

The chain combines TRBV6-1 with TRBJ1-2; TCRdb proposes TRBD1, but this gene call is untestable without DNA. This CDR3 region has 13 residues. Germline V gene lookup returns CDR1 MNHNS and CDR2 SASEGT. CDR3 sequence reads: CASSTGSYYGYTF.

The chain couples TRBV29-1 to TRBJ2-3; with no DNA, the TCRdb D assignment of TRBD1 cannot be verified. CDR1 is SQVTM, CDR2 ANQGSEA, per germline. CDR3 length: 13 amino acids. The CDR3 region is CSVDMVGADTQYF.

The chain is built from TRBV25-1 and TRBJ2-5. The length of the CDR3 is 15 residues. Germline V gives CDR1 MGHDK, CDR2 SYGVNS. The CDR3 spells CASSERSRGHETQYF.

The CDR3 loop is CASSFLGQEFNYGYTF. The chain links TRBV7-9 to TRBJ1-2; TCRdb selects TRBD1, and the lack of DNA leaves this call unchecked. CDR1 is SEHNR, CDR2 FQNEAQ, per germline (reference sequence). The CDR3 has 16 residues. Supplemented by reference TRBV7-9 and TRBJ1-2, the full variable domain reads DTGVSQNPRHKITKRGQNVTFRCDPISEHNRLYWYRQTLGQGPEFLTYFQNEAQLEKSRLLSDRFSAERPKGSFSTLEIQRTEQGDSAMYLCASSFLGQEFNYGYTFGSGTRLTVV.

CDR3: CASSFGSAQFF. The chain combines TRBV7-2 with TRBJ2-1. The germline V gene has CDR1 SGHTA and CDR2 FQGNSA. The length of the CDR3 is 11 residues.

The chain is built from TRBV12-3 or TRBV12-4 and TRBJ2-1. CDR3 length: 12 amino acids. CDR3 protein: CASSPARNEQFF.